This entry lists 18 T cell receptor beta chains sequenced from one sample in a study of cytomegalovirus exposure and HLA in healthy donors. PCR was performed using 60 Vbeta and 13 Jbeta primers. Only in-frame clones appear in the TCRdb table, and some are missing; sequencing was by immunoSEQ multiplex PCR. The sample holds about 150,000 clones; 70% to 90% are singletons and the top ten take roughly 2.5%. Sequenced material: PBMCs. These receptors were obtained from a man aged 25 to 40 in good health and CMV-seropositive.

This chain uses TRBV7-9 with TRBJ1-6; 8 nucleotides match TRBD1. The CDR3 has 16 residues. CDR1 and CDR2 (germline): SEHNR, FQNEAQ (reference sequence). J was trimmed by 8 bases and V by 3 bases; bases with no gene match: 9. CDR3 sequence: CASSFHPGGVDSPLHF. Written as DNA, the CDR3 is TGTGCCAGCAGCTTTCATCCAGGGGGCGTCGATTCACCCCTCCACTTT.

The CDR3 DNA reads as TGTGCCAGCAGGGCCAGCGGCTCCCGCACAGATACGCAGTATTTT. It specifies CASRASGSRTDTQYF. The gene calls are TRBV7-3 and TRBJ2-3, with a tentative D call TRBD2 (5 bases). CDR3 size: 15 residues. Trimming removed 6 bases at V and 1 base at J, with 14 bases between. Germline CDR1 and CDR2: SGHTA and FQGTGA.

The J gene is TRBJ1-5, the V gene TRBV18; possibly TRBD1 for D (5 bases). Germline loops: CDR1 KGHSH, CDR2 LQKENI. CDR3 length: 14 amino acids. Trimming took off 4 bases at V and 6 bases at J, with 13 bases between the two ends. CDR3 sequence (DNA): TGTGCCAGCTCACTGGGGACTGGATCTCAGCCCCAGCATTTT. Translated: CASSLGTGSQPQHF. Based on the CDR3 plus reference TRBV18 and TRBJ1-5, the full variable domain is NAGVMQNPRHLVRRRGQEARLRCSPMKGHSHVYWYRQLPEEGLKFMVYLQKENIIDESGMPKERFSAEFPKEGPSILRIQQVVRGDSAAYFCASSLGTGSQPQHFGDGTRLSIL.

The chain employs TRBV5-1 and TRBJ1-2; D unclear. Germline V gene data show CDR1 as SGHRS and CDR2 as YFSETQ. V dropped 0 bases and J dropped 5 bases, with 8 bases sitting between them. This CDR3 has 13 amino acids. The CDR3, as DNA: TGCGCCAGCAGCTTGGGGGCCTCGTATGGCTACACCTTC. This translates into CASSLGASYGYTF.

This chain joins TRBV7-2 and TRBJ2-5; D ambiguous. CDR1 and CDR2 from the germline V gene are SGHTA and FQGNSA. Deletions cut 3 bases from V and 5 bases from J, with 4 bases between. This CDR3 contains 11 residues. In nucleotides, the CDR3 is TGTGCCAGCAGCTTCGGGGAGACCCAGTACTTC. This encodes CASSFGETQYF.

The rearrangement joins TRBV10-3 to TRBJ1-1, with D perhaps matching TRBD1 (6 bases). The CDR3 contains 14 residues. CDR1 and CDR2 (germline): ENHRY, SYGVKD. V was cut by 7 bases and J by 5 bases, with 17 bases left in between. The CDR3 DNA is TGTGCCATCAAGCGAGAAAAAGGGGGTACTGAAGCTTTCTTT. Protein: CAIKREKGGTEAFF.

This chain links TRBV5-5 with TRBJ1-4; D remains ambiguous. Deletions cut 2 bases from V and 0 bases from J, with 11 bases between. The CDR3 contains 16 residues. Germline V gene data show CDR1 as SGHKS and CDR2 as YYEKEE (reference sequence). In DNA, the CDR3 is TGTGCCAGCAGCTTCGGAGATTCTACAACTAATGAAAAACTGTTTTTT. Translating it yields CASSFGDSTTNEKLFF.

The J gene is TRBJ2-3, the V gene TRBV10-3, with 16 bases identical to TRBD2. The germline V gene has CDR1 ENHRY and CDR2 SYGVKD. The V segment lost 10 bases and the J segment 7 bases; nucleotides outside the gene matches: 8. The CDR3 extends over 15 amino acids. The chain's CDR3 is CATSEGLAGGNTQYF. CDR3 nucleotides: TGTGCCACCTCGGAGGGACTAGCGGGAGGGAATACGCAGTATTTT.

This clone has a handful of counts. The J gene is TRBJ1-1, the V gene TRBV7-9, with D tentatively TRBD1 (6 bases). The CDR3 is made up of 15 amino acids. Germline V gene lookup returns CDR1 SEHNR and CDR2 FQNEAQ (reference sequence). With 0 bases removed from V and 5 bases from J, the gap between germline ends came to 13 bases. The CDR3 reads CASSLAGGGGTEAFF. CDR3 nucleotides: TGTGCCAGCAGCTTAGCGGGGGGCGGGGGGACTGAAGCTTTCTTT.

The chain carries TRBV5-4 and TRBJ1-2, with D possibly being TRBD1 (6 bases). Germline CDR1 and CDR2: SGHNT and YYREEE (reference sequence). This CDR3 is 17 amino acids long. The germline V and J ends were trimmed by 0 bases and 3 bases, with 18 bases remaining between them. CDR3 region: CASSLAQGTISYYGYTF. The CDR3, as DNA: TGTGCCAGCAGCTTGGCCCAGGGGACCATAAGTTACTATGGCTACACCTTC.

This clone is a singleton in its sample. The CDR3 region is CASSFHHTDTQYF. The CDR3 DNA is TGTGCCAGCAGTTTTCATCACACAGATACGCAGTATTTT. This chain connects TRBV27 to TRBJ2-3; D call uncertain. Trimming removed 3 bases at V and 2 bases at J, with 6 bases between. The CDR3 totals 13 residues. Germline assignment: CDR1 MNHEY and CDR2 SMNVEV (reference sequence).

The chain links TRBV2 to TRBJ2-1; 8 positions agree with TRBD2. Germline V CDR1 and CDR2: SNHLY, FYNNEI. V shed 10 bases and J 1 base; nucleotides not matched to a gene: 9. There are 15 residues in the CDR3. The CDR3 bases are TGTGCCACGACAACTAGCGGCCTGTCCTACAATGAGCAGTTCTTC. It specifies CATTTSGLSYNEQFF.

The V gene is TRBV11-3, the J gene TRBJ2-4; D ambiguous. V lost 5 bases, J lost 2 bases, and 16 bases lay in between. The CDR3 spans 16 residues. Germline CDR1 reads SGHNT; CDR2 reads YENEEA. The CDR3 loop reads CASSPPLFTSKNIQYF. The CDR3, as DNA: TGTGCCAGCAGCCCACCGCTATTTACCTCCAAAAACATTCAGTACTTC.

V usage is TRBV19 and J usage is TRBJ1-1, with 11 bases aligning to TRBD1. The CDR3 covers 17 residues. From germline, CDR1 is LNHDA and CDR2 SQIVND (reference sequence). V lost 4 bases to trimming and J lost 4 bases; unmatched junction nucleotides: 11. CDR3 region: CASSTRTGGAGGTEAFF. Here the CDR3 DNA reads TGTGCCAGTAGTACCCGGACAGGGGGCGCTGGGGGCACTGAAGCTTTCTTT.

The rearrangement links TRBV2 to TRBJ2-1, with 9 nucleotides matching TRBD2. The J segment lost 4 bases and the V segment lost 7 bases, leaving 8 bases of the junction unmatched. Germline V lookup: CDR1 SNHLY, CDR2 FYNNEI. The CDR3 length is 15 residues. This CDR3 is CASTPWTSAYNEQFF. CDR3 DNA: TGTGCCAGCACCCCATGGACTAGCGCATACAATGAGCAGTTCTTC.

CDR3 sequence: CASTRENEQYV. CDR3 bases: TGTGCCAGCACCCGGGAGAACGAGCAGTACGTC. The chain employs TRBV6-1 and TRBJ2-7, with D maybe TRBD2 (6 bases). Trimming left V 7 bases short and J 5 bases short, with 9 bases between. In germline, CDR1 is MNHNS, CDR2 SASEGT. The CDR3 runs to 11 residues.

The V gene is TRBV6-5, the J gene TRBJ1-6; 7 nucleotides align to TRBD1. This CDR3 contains 15 residues. The V gene end was trimmed by 6 bases and the J gene end by 10 bases; junction bases not matched to a gene: 12. Germline assignment: CDR1 MNHEY and CDR2 SVGAGI. DNA for the CDR3: TGTGCCAGCAGAATTTCACAGGGGTCGAGCTCACCCCTCCACTTT. Translating gives CASRISQGSSSPLHF.

The V gene is TRBV7-9, the J gene TRBJ2-1; 11 nucleotides match TRBD2. The CDR3 sequence is 16 residues long. Germline V gives CDR1 SEHNR, CDR2 FQNEAQ (reference sequence). J was trimmed by 4 bases and V by 2 bases; bases with no gene match: 4. CDR3 DNA sequence: TGTGCCAGCAGCTTATCTACTAGCGGGGGATACAATGAGCAGTTCTTC. This translates into CASSLSTSGGYNEQFF.